One and the same sample provided the 28 T cell receptor beta chains below, sequenced in a study of low-dose radiotherapy and immunotherapy resistance in tumors. Time point described: after trial treatment. Treatment described: LDRT plus nivolumab, ipilimumab, low-dose cyclophosphamide and aspirin (RACIN trial). Both TCRalpha and TCRbeta chains were reverse transcribed with V-gene-specific primers. Amplification of TCRs used a constant-region primer and V-primer adapter for around 20 PCR cycles. TCRdb called the reads again in MiXCR, with one record for every CDR3 protein. The sample carries some 100,000 distinct CDR3 sequences, less than 25% recorded once. Sequenced here: PBMCs, sampled after low-dose radiotherapy plus immunotherapy. The source of these receptors is a female donor with ovarian cancer.

About this clonotype itself: It differs at one base from a far larger clone, so likely a read error. It is likely a read error, because the conserved phenylalanine at the end of the CDR3 is missing. The chain combines TRBV13 with TRBJ2-3, with unresolved D. Germline V lookup: CDR1 PRHDT, CDR2 FYEKMQ (reference sequence). V lost 6 bases and J lost 4, with 17 bases in between. CDR3 length: 15 residues. DNA of the CDR3: TGTGCCAGCAGAGGAGACTTCGGGCTCTCAGATACGCAGTATTAT. This sequence encodes CASRGDFGLSDTQYY.

In its sample, this clonotype was seen many times. V gene TRBV5-4 combines with J gene TRBJ2-3; TRBD2 is a possible D gene (6 bases). Germline V gene lookup returns CDR1 SGHNT and CDR2 YYREEE (reference sequence). Trimming stripped 4 bases from V and 0 bases from J, with 12 bases between. This CDR3 is built from 15 residues. The CDR3 loop reads CASSQAGTSTDTQYF. The CDR3 DNA sequence: TGTGCCAGCAGCCAGGCGGGGACTAGCACAGATACGCAGTATTTT. Supplemented by reference TRBV5-4 and TRBJ2-3, the full variable domain reads ETGVTQSPTHLIKTRGQQVTLRCSSQSGHNTVSWYQQALGQGPQFIFQYYREEENGRGNFPPRFSGLQFPNYSSELNVNALELDDSALYLCASSQAGTSTDTQYFGPGTRLTVL.

At least ten counts were recorded for this clonotype. The chain has TRBV5-4 and TRBJ1-1; 12 bases are a match to TRBD1. The CDR3 sequence is 16 residues long. With V trimmed by 0 bases and J by 6 bases, 6 bases remained unmatched. CDR1 is SGHNT and CDR2 is YYREEE in the germline V gene (reference sequence). The CDR3 protein is CASSLGRDRGRSEAFF. CDR3 in DNA: TGTGCCAGCAGCTTGGGCCGGGACAGGGGGCGGTCTGAAGCTTTCTTT.

In this sample, this clonotype turned up many times. The chain recombines TRBV27 with TRBJ1-6; D gene ambiguous. Trimming cost V 3 bases and J 5 bases, with 11 bases left between them. This CDR3 region has 15 residues. Looked up from germline, CDR1 is MNHEY and CDR2 is SMNVEV (reference sequence). The CDR3 DNA is TGTGCCAGCAGTTTCCAGGACCGAGATAATTCACCCCTCCACTTT. This codes for CASSFQDRDNSPLHF.

This clonotype was seen repeatedly, ten times or more. The V and J genes are TRBV7-3 and TRBJ2-1; D is ambiguous. This CDR3 has 17 residues. V lost 5 bases and J 9 bases, leaving 26 bases between the germline ends. Germline loops: CDR1 SGHTA, CDR2 FQGTGA. CDR3 residues: CASSPLAGPIRIIEQFF. CDR3 nucleotides: TGTGCCAGCAGCCCCCTTGCCGGGCCAATCCGAATCATTGAGCAGTTCTTC.

Ten or more counts support this clonotype. This rearrangement joins TRBV24-1 to TRBJ2-3; 9 bases map to TRBD2. V shed 4 bases and J 2 bases; nucleotides not matched to a gene: 6. From germline, CDR1 is KGHDR and CDR2 SFDVKD. There are 16 residues in the CDR3. This CDR3 reads CATSEPGTSTTDTQYF. As DNA, the CDR3 is TGTGCCACCAGTGAGCCCGGGACTAGCACCACAGATACGCAGTATTTT.

J is TRBJ2-3 and V is TRBV7-2, with TRBD2 matching 10 bases. CDR1 is SGHTA, CDR2 FQGNSA, per germline. The CDR3 spans 15 residues. J lost 4 bases, V lost 0 bases, and 1 base had no gene match. CDR3 region: CASSLAAGGPDTQYF. CDR3 in DNA: TGTGCCAGCAGCTTAGCAGCGGGAGGGCCAGATACGCAGTATTTT.

This clonotype was observed many times. This chain uses TRBV12-3 or TRBV12-4 with TRBJ1-2, with D hard to call. The V gene lost 3 bases and the J gene lost 2 bases, with 4 bases spanning the gap. There are 12 residues in the CDR3. The CDR3 reads CASSLENYGYTF. The DNA for the CDR3 is TGTGCCAGCAGTTTGGAGAACTATGGCTACACCTTC.

Many counts were recorded for this clonotype. The rearrangement links TRBV28 to TRBJ2-7; D not resolved. CDR1 and CDR2 (germline): MDHEN, SYDVKM. This CDR3 has 13 residues. V lost 4 bases and J 2 bases, leaving 9 bases between the germline ends. CDR3 loop: CASSSPAPYEQYF. The CDR3, as DNA: TGTGCCAGCAGTTCTCCAGCGCCCTACGAGCAGTACTTC.

Ten or more counts support this clonotype. The gene calls are TRBV5-4 and TRBJ2-3, with 7 positions matching TRBD2. Germline V lookup: CDR1 SGHNT, CDR2 YYREEE (reference sequence). CDR3 length equals 16 residues. The V segment lost 0 bases and the J segment 5 bases; nucleotides outside the gene matches: 9. The CDR3 DNA sequence: TGTGCCAGCAGCTTGGTTCGGCTAGCGGAACTAGATACGCAGTATTTT. It specifies CASSLVRLAELDTQYF.

This clonotype has a count of ten or more. This rearrangement joins TRBV7-2 to TRBJ2-7; D is undetermined. CDR1 and CDR2 (germline): SGHTA, FQGNSA. V shed 1 base and J shed 7 bases, with 20 bases lying between them. This CDR3 has 16 amino acids. The CDR3 spells CASSLGFRRGFQEQYF. CDR3 nucleotide sequence: TGTGCCAGCAGCTTAGGGTTTCGGAGAGGTTTTCAGGAGCAGTACTTC.

Remarks on this clonotype: A far larger clone differs by one base, so this is likely a read error. The chain couples TRBV6-1 to TRBJ2-1; D is ambiguous. V lost 3 bases and J 3 bases, leaving 6 bases between the germline ends. This CDR3 is 13 amino acids long. CDR1 and CDR2 (germline): MNHNS, SASEGT. As DNA, the CDR3 is TGTGCCAGCAGTGAGTCGAACTACAATGAGCAGTTCTTC. Encoded protein: CASSESNYNEQFF.

This clonotype was seen only once. This sequence joins TRBV18 and TRBJ2-5; 8 bases are shared with TRBD1. J gave up 4 bases and V 3 bases, and 4 bases lay outside the gene matches. The CDR3 contains 14 residues. Looked up from germline, CDR1 is KGHSH and CDR2 is LQKENI. This chain's CDR3 is CASSPSTGAETQYF. For the CDR3, the DNA is TGTGCCAGCTCACCGTCGACAGGGGCAGAGACCCAGTACTTC.

In the case of this clonotype: Since a far larger clone is one base different, this is likely a read error. This rearrangement joins TRBV6-8 to TRBJ1-4; D perhaps matches TRBD1 (6 bases). The CDR3 contains 16 residues. Germline loops: CDR1 MNHGY, CDR2 SAAAGT. CDR3 coding DNA: TGTGCCAACAGTGCCCGCCGGTGGACAGAAGCTGAAAAACTGTTTTTT. Residues: CANSARRWTEAEKLFF.

This clonotype was detected a few times. This chain links TRBV7-2 with TRBJ2-5; D possibly corresponds to TRBD2 (6 bases). The CDR3 spans 15 residues. Per germline, CDR1 SGHTA and CDR2 FQGNSA. With 5 bases removed from V and 9 bases from J, the gap between germline ends came to 22 bases. CDR3: CASSPTTIGGSAQYF. DNA of the CDR3: TGTGCCAGCAGCCCAACGACTATCGGGGGTTCGGCCCAGTACTTC.

This clonotype was seen once. The chain couples TRBV7-9 to TRBJ1-2, with 9 positions matching TRBD1. The CDR3 is 14 residues long. The germline CDR1 and CDR2 sequences are SEHNR and FQNEAQ (reference sequence). V was pared by 5 bases and J by 4 bases, with 5 bases of the junction left unmatched. The CDR3 sequence is CASSPTGGRYGYTF. DNA for the CDR3: TGTGCCAGCAGCCCAACAGGGGGCCGCTATGGCTACACCTTC.

This clonotype has at least ten counts. The J gene is TRBJ2-1, the V gene TRBV5-1; D is undetermined. CDR1 and CDR2 from the germline V gene are SGHRS and YFSETQ. V was cut by 4 bases and J by 2 bases, with 10 bases left in between. CDR3 length: 14 residues. The CDR3 here is CASSGVGTYNEQFF. CDR3 DNA: TGCGCCAGCAGCGGTGTGGGGACCTACAATGAGCAGTTCTTC.

This clonotype was counted ten times or more. The germline gene is not matched at one end of the junction; a read error may be the cause. The chain links TRBV7-2 to TRBJ1-1, with D unresolved. CDR3 length: 15 residues. The germline V gene has CDR1 SGHTA and CDR2 FQGNSA. CDR3 bases: TGTGCCAGCAGCTCAACGTGGGCGGTGAAGACTGAAGCTTTCTTT. It translates to CASSSTWAVKTEAFF.

This rearrangement joins TRBV9 to TRBJ1-2; 10 positions agree with TRBD1. The trim removed 3 bases at V and 2 bases at J, leaving 4 bases unmatched. The CDR3 consists of 15 residues. The germline V gene has CDR1 SGDLS and CDR2 YYNGEE. The CDR3: CASSESDRGNYGYTF. The CDR3 DNA follows: TGTGCCAGCAGCGAATCGGACAGGGGGAACTATGGCTACACCTTC.

This clonotype has ten or more counts. V is TRBV28 and J is TRBJ2-3, with TRBD1 matching over 7 bases. This CDR3 is built from 15 residues. Germline V gene data show CDR1 as MDHEN and CDR2 as SYDVKM. The junction had 8 bases not matched to a gene; V was cut back by 5 bases and J by 3 bases. CDR3 in amino acids: CASSLRQGRTDTQYF. The DNA of the CDR3 is TGTGCCAGCAGTCTTAGACAGGGTAGAACAGATACGCAGTATTTT.

The table lists this clonotype with many counts. This chain connects TRBV6-2 or TRBV6-3 to TRBJ1-6, with TRBD1 as a possible D gene (6 bases). Trimming stripped 6 bases from V and 14 bases from J, with 26 bases between. There are 16 residues in the CDR3. CDR1 and CDR2 from the germline V gene are MNHEY and SVGEGT. CDR3 DNA sequence: TGTGCCAGCAGGGCCTTATCAGGGGCGGCCGGTTTAGCCCTCCACTTT. Its protein product is CASRALSGAAGLALHF.

This clonotype was found a few times. The V call is TRBV18, the J call TRBJ2-6; D might be TRBD1 (5 bases). Germline CDR1 KGHSH, CDR2 LQKENI. Trimming pared 3 bases from V and 0 bases from J, leaving 12 bases between. The CDR3 runs 17 residues. In nucleotides, the CDR3 is TGTGCCAGCTCACCCGGTGGGGCTCACTCTGGGGCCAACGTCCTGACTTTC. Translation: CASSPGGAHSGANVLTF.

This clonotype was detected many times. The chain carries TRBV20-1 and TRBJ1-2; TRBD1 matches at 7 bases. The CDR3 contains 15 residues. CDR1 is DFQATT and CDR2 is SNEGSKA in the germline V gene (reference sequence). Trimming at V came to 2 bases and at J to 4 bases, leaving 10 bases not matched to a gene. The CDR3 reads CSARLADRALYGYTF. For the CDR3, the DNA is TGCAGTGCTAGACTCGCCGACAGGGCCCTCTATGGCTACACCTTC.

The V call is TRBV28, the J call TRBJ1-2, with D perhaps TRBD1 (5 bases). Trimming shortened V by 10 bases and J by 4 bases, and 13 bases separated the two germline ends. The CDR3 contains 12 residues. The germline V gene has CDR1 MDHEN and CDR2 SYDVKM. The CDR3 sequence is CATLGGGYGYTF. The CDR3 DNA sequence: TGTGCCACCCTGGGGGGGGGCTATGGCTACACCTTC.

This clonotype was picked up many times. This rearrangement joins TRBV11-2 to TRBJ2-4; D may be TRBD1 or TRBD2 (6 bases each). The germline gives CDR1 SGHAT, CDR2 FQNNGV. CDR3 length equals 16 residues. The germline V and J ends were trimmed by 5 bases and 0 bases, with 14 bases remaining between them. CDR3 sequence (DNA): TGTGCCAGCAGCCCGAGGGGGGCTCTAGCCAAAAACATTCAGTACTTC. Translation: CASSPRGALAKNIQYF.

This clonotype was seen ten or more times. The chain has TRBV6-2 or TRBV6-3 and TRBJ2-1; a weak D match, TRBD2 (6 bases). Germline loops: CDR1 MNHEY, CDR2 SVGEGT. The V and J ends lost 0 bases and 4 bases respectively, with 16 bases between them. The CDR3 sequence is 17 residues long. Written as DNA, the CDR3 is TGTGCCAGCAGTTACTCGATGGGGCTAGCGATATACAATGAGCAGTTCTTC. It codes for CASSYSMGLAIYNEQFF.

This clonotype has a count of ten or more. The rearrangement joins TRBV5-1 to TRBJ2-7; 7 positions agree with TRBD2. Germline CDR1 SGHRS, CDR2 YFSETQ. The CDR3 is 15 amino acids. Trimming removed 2 bases from V and 0 bases from J; junction bases left unmatched: 5. The CDR3 DNA sequence: TGCGCCAGCAGCTTCACTAGCGTTAGCTCCTACGAGCAGTACTTC. Encoded protein: CASSFTSVSSYEQYF.

This clonotype was picked up many times. V is TRBV9 and J is TRBJ2-7; D remains unclear. V lost 0 bases and J lost 2, with 9 bases in between. Per germline, CDR1 SGDLS and CDR2 YYNGEE. This CDR3 is 14 amino acids long. The CDR3: CASSVASRPYEQYF. The CDR3 DNA sequence: TGTGCCAGCAGCGTAGCGTCCAGACCCTACGAGCAGTACTTC.